The following is a T cell receptor (beta chain) sequence with its context. Its target is not known. This entry belongs to a study of OX40 agonist ivuxolimab in advanced cancers. Broader study findings: Compared with CD4+, CD8+ T cells on average had more expanded clones.

Here immunoSEQ multiplex PCR was the method, and the copy in TCRdb shows in-frame clones only, minus some. The top ten hold approximately 51% of the sample, which has roughly 19,000 clones, less than 90% seen once. Germline loops: CDR1 SGDLS, CDR2 YYNGEE. The CDR3 is 12 amino acids. The ends lost 5 bases at V and 5 bases at J; junction bases unmatched: 0. The TCR originated in an adult with an advanced solid tumor such as melanoma, head and neck, liver or kidney cancer. The sequencing here drew on CD4+ or CD8+ T cells sorted from blood, taken in a trial of the OX40 agonist ivuxolimab. V is TRBV9 and J is TRBJ2-2, with 7 positions matching TRBD1. CDR3 DNA sequence: TGTGCCAGCAGGACAGGGACCGGGGAGCTGTTTTTT. Translation gives CASRTGTGELFF.